The 14 T cell receptor beta chains reported below all come from one sample, sequenced in a study of cytomegalovirus exposure and HLA in healthy donors (dated by TCRdb to 2016 to 2017). Library preparation was by the immunoSEQ multiplex PCR assay. For the multiplex PCR, a mixture combining 60 forward primers for TCR Vbeta segments and 13 reverse primers for TCR Jbeta segments was used. The table was pulled from immuneACCESS by TCRdb, which kept in-frame rearrangements only. Such tables lose some clones; where checked, under half of the loss comes from unresolved V genes, and the rest has no known cause. Counted in this sample were 90,000 to 150,000 clones; over 75% of them appeared once. More than 1.4% of the sample is held by the ten biggest clonotypes. Sequenced input: PBMCs. These receptors originate from a woman under 30 in good health and CMV-seronegative.

The rearrangement joins TRBV18 to TRBJ1-1; possible D gene TRBD1, 5 bases. Germline V CDR1 and CDR2: KGHSH, LQKENI. The CDR3 spans 14 residues. Trimming took 2 bases from V and 3 from J, leaving 10 bases between them. The CDR3 loop reads CASSPAGGDTEAFF. DNA of the CDR3: TGTGCCAGCTCACCAGCGGGGGGGGACACTGAAGCTTTCTTT.

In its sample, this clone was seen a few times. This chain joins TRBV9 and TRBJ2-3; D is uncertain. Trimming took 5 bases from V and 2 from J, leaving 15 bases between them. The CDR3 covers 15 residues. The germline CDR1 and CDR2 sequences are SGDLS and YYNGEE. CDR3 amino acids: CASSALYPYTDTQYF. Here the CDR3 DNA reads TGTGCCAGCAGTGCATTATATCCCTACACAGATACGCAGTATTTT.

The chain has TRBV9 and TRBJ2-2; 8 bases map to TRBD2. The J segment lost 3 bases and the V segment lost 4 bases, leaving 8 bases of the junction unmatched. The CDR3 consists of 16 residues. CDR1 and CDR2 (germline): SGDLS, YYNGEE. CDR3 DNA sequence: TGTGCCAGCAGCTACACGGGAGGGCACGACACCGGGGAGCTGTTTTTT. Its protein is CASSYTGGHDTGELFF.

The gene calls are TRBV7-9 and TRBJ1-6; weak D call: TRBD1 (6 bases). CDR3 length equals 15 residues. The V end was cut by 0 bases, the J end by 9 bases, with 12 bases between. CDR1 is SEHNR and CDR2 is FQNEAQ in the germline V gene (reference sequence). CDR3 loop: CASSLATGQSSPLHF. The CDR3 DNA reads as TGTGCCAGCAGCTTAGCAACAGGGCAAAGTTCACCCCTCCACTTT.

The chain combines TRBV6-1 with TRBJ1-2, with 7 bases aligning to TRBD1. CDR3 length: 15 residues. V lost 7 bases and J lost 3; bases outside the gene matches: 11. Germline V gene lookup returns CDR1 MNHNS and CDR2 SASEGT. The CDR3 is CASTAEDRVDYGYTF. The DNA of the CDR3 is TGTGCCAGCACCGCCGAAGACAGGGTGGACTATGGCTACACCTTC.

The chain combines TRBV6-1 with TRBJ1-1; D is unresolved. Germline lookup yields CDR1 MNHNS and CDR2 SASEGT. Deletions cut 3 bases from V and 11 bases from J, with 25 bases between. This CDR3 has 16 residues. The CDR3 loop is CASSDLPQRGLVRAFF. The DNA for the CDR3 is TGTGCCAGCAGTGATTTACCCCAAAGAGGGCTAGTCAGGGCTTTCTTT.

The chain joins TRBV2 to TRBJ1-5; D uncertain. CDR3 length: 14 residues. V lost 6 bases and J lost 6, with 15 bases in between. Germline V gives CDR1 SNHLY, CDR2 FYNNEI. The CDR3 reads CASRSHRRSQPQHF. DNA of the CDR3: TGTGCCAGCAGAAGTCATCGTAGGAGTCAGCCCCAGCATTTT.

CDR3 in amino acids: CASSARQGTPTYGYTF. The CDR3 DNA follows: TGTGCCAGCAGCGCACGACAGGGGACCCCTACCTATGGCTACACCTTC. The rearrangement links TRBV7-2 to TRBJ1-2; the match to TRBD1 covers 8 bases. CDR1 SGHTA and CDR2 FQGNSA come from the germline V gene. This CDR3 contains 16 residues. The V segment lost 5 bases and the J segment 4 bases; nucleotides outside the gene matches: 12.

The V call is TRBV5-4, the J call TRBJ2-1, with TRBD2 matching over 7 bases. Germline loops: CDR1 SGHNT, CDR2 YYREEE (reference sequence). The CDR3 runs to 16 residues. V gave up 2 bases and J gave up 4 bases; unmatched junction bases: 9. The CDR3 protein is CASSLGRTSTYNEQFF. As DNA, the CDR3 is TGTGCCAGCAGCTTAGGTAGGACTAGTACTTACAATGAGCAGTTCTTC.

The chain recombines TRBV27 with TRBJ2-3; TRBD1 matches at 8 bases. Losses at the gene ends were 8 bases for V and 10 bases for J; bases not matched to a gene: 11. The CDR3 consists of 13 residues. CDR1 is MNHEY, CDR2 SMNVEV, per germline (reference sequence). CDR3 bases: TGTGCCAGCTGGTCTTGGGGGACAGGAGCGCAGTATTTT. This encodes CASWSWGTGAQYF.

The chain has TRBV11-3 and TRBJ1-1; no reliable D call. The CDR3 consists of 13 residues. Trimming took 0 bases from V and 7 from J, leaving 9 bases between them. In germline, CDR1 is SGHNT, CDR2 YENEEA. The CDR3 DNA reads as TGTGCCAGCAGCTTAGAAGTAGCGGGTGAAGCTTTCTTT. This codes for CASSLEVAGEAFF.

V and J are TRBV5-1 and TRBJ2-6; 12 bases map to TRBD1. Germline CDR1 reads SGHRS; CDR2 reads YFSETQ. Trimming at V came to 2 bases and at J to 3 bases, leaving 9 bases not matched to a gene. There are 19 residues in the CDR3. CDR3 in amino acids: CASSFVPGQGARGANVLTF. The CDR3 DNA sequence: TGCGCCAGCAGCTTCGTCCCGGGACAGGGGGCACGTGGGGCCAACGTCCTGACTTTC.

V usage is TRBV27 and J usage is TRBJ2-7; 10 nucleotides match TRBD1. With V trimmed by 5 bases and J by 2 bases, 3 bases remained unmatched. The CDR3 sequence is 14 residues long. CDR1 and CDR2 from the germline V gene are MNHEY and SMNVEV (reference sequence). CDR3 in DNA: TGTGCCAGCAGTAAGACAGGGGGCGCCTACGAGCAGTACTTC. This codes for CASSKTGGAYEQYF.

V usage is TRBV28 and J usage is TRBJ1-2; the D is unclear. The CDR3 runs to 16 residues. Germline-derived CDR1 and CDR2 are MDHEN and SYDVKM. V was pared by 1 base and J by 4 bases, with 16 bases between. CDR3 nucleotides: TGTGCCAGCAGTTTATCGGGGTCGGCAGCGCTCTATGGCTACACCTTC. It translates to CASSLSGSAALYGYTF.